This T cell receptor (beta chain) was recovered during a study of blood T cell repertoires in COVID-19. The CDR3 length is 15 residues. Trimming removed 6 bases from V and 3 bases from J; junction bases left unmatched: 9. Germline CDR1 SGHDN, CDR2 FVKESK. Sequencing was performed with immunoSEQ multiplex PCR; in TCRdb, only in-frame clones are kept and a portion is missing. The data contain about 140,000 clones, about four fifths of them singletons. The clonotype comes from a man older than 75 with acute or convalescent COVID-19. This chain joins TRBV14 and TRBJ1-1; 8 bases fit TRBD1. Sequenced material: peripheral blood. The CDR3 nucleotides read TGTGCCAGCAGTGAATGGACAGGGTGGGACACTGAAGCTTTCTTT. The encoded protein is CASSEWTGWDTEAFF.